This TCR beta chain was sequenced during a study of regulatory and conventional T cells in RAG deficiency. Study results and limitations: Omenn CD25-high CD127-low cells may be activated cells, not true Tregs. Shannon entropy fell and Simpson indices rose in RAG-deficient patients.

The sorted conventional CD4+ T cells were CD25-low and CD127-high, with genomic DNA sequenced. Here immunoSEQ multiplex PCR was the method, and the copy in TCRdb shows in-frame clones only, minus some. Here the sample spans more than 7,500 clones, about 95% being singletons. Germline CDR1 LGHNA, CDR2 YSLEER. The CDR3 is 14 residues long. V lost 5 bases to trimming and J lost 1 base, with 9 bases between them. For this clone: Antigen specificity is unknown.

V gene TRBV4-3 combines with J gene TRBJ1-3; D is perhaps TRBD1 (6 bases). Sequencing was done on a sample of CD4+ effector T cells sorted from blood. This clonotype was sampled from a human donor with RAG deficiency presenting as severe combined immunodeficiency. In DNA form, the CDR3 reads TGCGCCAGCAGCTTCGACAGGTCTGGAAACACCATATATTTT. It yields the protein CASSFDRSGNTIYF.